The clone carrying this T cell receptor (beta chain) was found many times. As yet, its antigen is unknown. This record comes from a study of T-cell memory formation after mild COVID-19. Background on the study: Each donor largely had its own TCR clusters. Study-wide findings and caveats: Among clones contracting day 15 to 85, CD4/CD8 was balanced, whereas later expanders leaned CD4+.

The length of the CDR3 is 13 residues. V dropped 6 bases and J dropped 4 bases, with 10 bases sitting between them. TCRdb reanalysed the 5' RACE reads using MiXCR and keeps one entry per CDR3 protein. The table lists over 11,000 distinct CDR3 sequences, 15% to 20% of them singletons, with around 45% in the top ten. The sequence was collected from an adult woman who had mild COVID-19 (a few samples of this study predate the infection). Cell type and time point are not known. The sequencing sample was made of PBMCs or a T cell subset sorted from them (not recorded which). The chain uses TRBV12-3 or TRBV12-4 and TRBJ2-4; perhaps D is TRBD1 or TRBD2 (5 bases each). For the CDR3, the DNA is TGTGCCAGCAGGGGGACCGGGAAAAACATTCAGTACTTC. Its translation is CASRGTGKNIQYF.